The clone carrying this T cell receptor (beta chain) was observed at least ten times. The antigen is undetermined. A single record per CDR3 protein comes from TCRdb applying MiXCR to the reads. The table includes around 270,000 distinct CDR3 sequences, 9.1% detected once. The source of the sample is a study of T cell repertoires in cytomegalovirus infection. Background on the study: Both a matching HLA type and CMV infection were indicated by public TCR beta signatures. Notes on the study in general: Dominating the ex vivo response were HLA-C-restricted CMV-specific TCR beta clonotypes.

Germline V CDR1 and CDR2: SGHTA, FQGNSA. CDR3 length: 16 residues. The germline V and J ends were trimmed by 5 bases and 7 bases, with 20 bases remaining between them. Sequenced sample: PBMCs. The genes are TRBV7-2 and TRBJ2-2, with D uncertain. The TCR originated in a human donor in good health (CMV status not recorded). Some clones in this sample may be carry-over from other donors' samples. In nucleotides, the CDR3 is TGTGCCAGCAGCCCGAGGACCCCTTCGGTCGGCGGGGAGCTGTTTTTT. It encodes CASSPRTPSVGGELFF.